These 28 T cell receptor beta chains share one sample of origin, sequenced in a study of blood T cell repertoires in COVID-19. Measured with immunoSEQ multiplex PCR; TCRdb has only the in-frame clones, and not every one. The sample shows approximately 120,000 clones, 80% to 90% of them seen only once. The sample comprised peripheral blood. The receptor set was obtained from a human donor with acute or convalescent COVID-19. The donor label of this sample is uncertain.

The genes are TRBV7-2 and TRBJ1-2, with TRBD1 matching over 10 bases. Trimming cost V 5 bases and J 2 bases; bases outside gene matches: 8. Germline V lookup: CDR1 SGHTA, CDR2 FQGNSA. This CDR3 has 16 residues. The CDR3 protein is CASSPTGGLLNYGYTF. The CDR3 coding sequence is TGTGCCAGCAGCCCGACAGGGGGCCTCCTCAACTATGGCTACACCTTC. Drawing the rest from reference TRBV7-2 and TRBJ1-2, the complete variable domain is GAGVSQSPSNKVTEKGKDVELRCDPISGHTALYWYRQSLGQGLEFLIYFQGNSAPDKSGLPSDRFSAERTGGSVSTLTIQRTQQEDSAVYLCASSPTGGLLNYGYTFGSGTRLTVV.

About this clone: Its ends do not fully match the called genes, so a read error is possible. The gene calls are TRBV6-2 or TRBV6-3 and TRBJ2-7; 11 bases map to TRBD2. The CDR3 is 14 amino acids. CDR1 MNHEY and CDR2 SVGEGT come from the germline V gene. The CDR3 nucleotides read TGTGCCAGCAGTCAACCTCTACTAGCGGGGGACCTGAACTTC. Its translation: CASSQPLLAGDLNF.

The CDR3 DNA reads as TGTGCCAGCAGCTTGCCAGGGATCTACGAGCAGTACTTC. Amino acids: CASSLPGIYEQYF. The rearrangement joins TRBV5-6 to TRBJ2-7; possible D gene TRBD1, 5 bases. V lost 1 base and J 3 bases, leaving 8 bases between the germline ends. Looked up from germline, CDR1 is SGHDT and CDR2 is YYEEEE. The CDR3 loop spans 13 amino acids.

This clone was observed a few times. The chain links TRBV6-2 or TRBV6-3 to TRBJ2-2; 8 bases align to TRBD2. Germline V lookup: CDR1 MNHEY, CDR2 SVGEGT. Trimming took 1 base from V and 0 from J; bases not matched to a gene: 4. The CDR3 extends over 17 amino acids. The CDR3 DNA follows: TGTGCCAGCAGTTACTTGCGGGGGGTTTCGAACACCGGGGAGCTGTTTTTT. This encodes CASSYLRGVSNTGELFF.

This chain joins TRBV2 and TRBJ2-5, with TRBD2 matching over 10 bases. CDR3 size: 14 residues. The V gene's germline CDR1 is SNHLY and CDR2 FYNNEI. J gave up 3 bases and V 6 bases, and 4 bases lay outside the gene matches. CDR3 region: CASRVGTSEETQYF. CDR3 nucleotide sequence: TGTGCCAGCAGAGTCGGGACTAGCGAAGAGACCCAGTACTTC.

This chain connects TRBV7-2 to TRBJ2-5; D gene ambiguous. The CDR3 loop spans 15 amino acids. V gave up 1 base and J gave up 2 bases, with 11 bases separating them. Germline V lookup: CDR1 SGHTA, CDR2 FQGNSA. In DNA form, the CDR3 reads TGTGCCAGCAGCTTAGATTTGGCAGGTCAAGAGACCCAGTACTTC. Its translation: CASSLDLAGQETQYF.

This sequence joins TRBV5-6 and TRBJ1-1, with D tentatively TRBD1 (6 bases). This CDR3 comprises 14 residues. V was clipped by 1 base and J by 4 bases, with 11 bases between them. Germline V lookup: CDR1 SGHDT, CDR2 YYEEEE. The CDR3 DNA reads as TGTGCCAGCAGCTTGTATGGGGGCTCCACTGAAGCTTTCTTT. Translating gives CASSLYGGSTEAFF.

The gene calls are TRBV4-3 and TRBJ2-2; 9 bases agree with TRBD1. The J segment lost 5 bases and the V segment lost 2 bases, leaving 9 bases of the junction unmatched. This CDR3 spans 17 amino acids. Per the germline V gene, CDR1 is LGHNA and CDR2 is YSLEER. The CDR3 DNA reads as TGCGCCAGCAGCCAAAACAGGGGGCATGTGGATACCGGGGAGCTGTTTTTT. Its translation is CASSQNRGHVDTGELFF.

This clone was counted once. V usage is TRBV6-5 and J usage is TRBJ2-3, with D perhaps TRBD1 (6 bases). Trimming pared 6 bases from V and 4 bases from J, leaving 14 bases between. The CDR3 contains 14 residues. Germline loops: CDR1 MNHEY, CDR2 SVGAGI. The CDR3 bases are TGTGCCAGCAGCCAGAGGGACATCTCAGATACGCAGTATTTT. Translated: CASSQRDISDTQYF.

The gene calls are TRBV28 and TRBJ1-5; TRBD1 matches 8 bases. The CDR3 runs to 16 residues. V trimming: 4 bases; J trimming: 2 bases; junction bases outside the gene matches: 7. The germline V gene has CDR1 MDHEN and CDR2 SYDVKM. CDR3 nucleotides: TGTGCCAGCAGTTCATGGGGCAGGGGGCGCAATCAGCCCCAGCATTTT. Encoded protein: CASSSWGRGRNQPQHF.

This clone was seen more than once but under ten times. This chain connects TRBV2 to TRBJ2-1, with 10 nucleotides matching TRBD1. This CDR3 contains 15 residues. Germline V CDR1 and CDR2: SNHLY, FYNNEI. Trimming cost V 0 bases and J 9 bases; bases outside gene matches: 5. The CDR3 is CASSEAGQGYSEQFF. Written as DNA, the CDR3 is TGTGCCAGCAGTGAAGCGGGACAGGGGTATAGTGAGCAGTTCTTC. Full variable domain (missing parts from reference TRBV2 and TRBJ2-1): EPEVTQTPSHQVTQMGQEVILRCVPISNHLYFYWYRQILGQKVEFLVSFYNNEISEKSEIFDDQFSVERPDGSNFTLKIRSTKLEDSAMYFCASSEAGQGYSEQFFGPGTRLTVL.

The chain links TRBV7-2 to TRBJ1-2, with no clear D. Trimming removed 1 base at V and 2 bases at J, with 8 bases between. CDR3 length equals 14 residues. CDR1 SGHTA and CDR2 FQGNSA come from the germline V gene. The CDR3 is CASSLGAGNYGYTF. The CDR3 bases are TGTGCCAGCAGCTTAGGTGCAGGAAACTATGGCTACACCTTC. Filled out from reference TRBV7-2 and TRBJ1-2, the complete variable domain reads GAGVSQSPSNKVTEKGKDVELRCDPISGHTALYWYRQSLGQGLEFLIYFQGNSAPDKSGLPSDRFSAERTGGSVSTLTIQRTQQEDSAVYLCASSLGAGNYGYTFGSGTRLTVV.

The CDR3 protein is CASSIRNTNPSSPLHF. The CDR3, as DNA: TGTGCCAGTAGTATCAGGAACACCAATCCGTCCTCACCCCTCCACTTT. The J gene is TRBJ1-6, the V gene TRBV19, with D unresolved. Trimming removed 3 bases from V and 10 bases from J, with 19 bases in between. Germline-derived CDR1 and CDR2 are LNHDA and SQIVND (reference sequence). The CDR3 has 16 residues.

The rearrangement joins TRBV4-2 to TRBJ1-6; maybe TRBD1 (5 bases). The CDR3 extends over 13 amino acids. The V gene lost 11 bases and the J gene lost 7 bases, with 15 bases spanning the gap. CDR1 and CDR2 from the germline V gene are LGHNA and YNFKEQ. The CDR3 DNA reads TGTGCCGTCCGGGGGGGAGGCAATTCACCCCTCCACTTT. It encodes CAVRGGGNSPLHF.

For the CDR3, the DNA is TGTGCCAGCAGCTTAGGGGGGCGGAGGACCTTC. Protein: CASSLGGRRTF. V and J are TRBV7-9 and TRBJ1-2; D is possibly TRBD1 (6 bases). The CDR3 totals 11 residues. Germline V gene data show CDR1 as SEHNR and CDR2 as FQNEAQ (reference sequence). V lost 1 base and J 14 bases, leaving 11 bases between the germline ends. Looking up the rest from reference TRBV7-9 and TRBJ1-2 gives the full variable domain: DTGVSQNPRHKITKRGQNVTFRCDPISEHNRLYWYRQTLGQGPEFLTYFQNEAQLEKSRLLSDRFSAERPKGSFSTLEIQRTEQGDSAMYLCASSLGGRRTFGSGTRLTVV.

V is TRBV5-4 and J is TRBJ1-2; maybe TRBD1 (6 bases). This CDR3 contains 13 residues. Trimming took off 4 bases at V and 3 bases at J, with 10 bases between the two ends. In germline, CDR1 is SGHNT, CDR2 YYREEE (reference sequence). CDR3 sequence: CASSRGLDYGYTF. The CDR3 nucleotides read TGTGCCAGCAGCAGGGGGTTAGACTATGGCTACACCTTC.

The chain carries TRBV7-2 and TRBJ2-7; D is possibly TRBD1 (6 bases). V lost 1 base, J lost 4 bases, and 11 bases lay in between. Germline V gene sequence: CDR1 SGHTA, CDR2 FQGNSA. This CDR3 comprises 14 residues. Here the CDR3 DNA reads TGTGCCAGCAGCTTAGACAGGGCTCGTTACGAGCAGTACTTC. Residues: CASSLDRARYEQYF.

The chain carries TRBV12-3 or TRBV12-4 and TRBJ1-5; D is possibly TRBD1 (5 bases). Trimming removed 7 bases at V and 5 bases at J, with 12 bases between. CDR3 length: 13 residues. The CDR3 spells CASTAGGDQPQHF. In nucleotides, the CDR3 is TGTGCCAGCACCGCCGGGGGGGATCAGCCCCAGCATTTT.

The chain combines TRBV6-6 with TRBJ2-7, with 8 bases aligning to TRBD2. With V trimmed by 1 base and J by 6 bases, 2 bases remained unmatched. Germline V gives CDR1 MNHNY, CDR2 SVGAGI (reference sequence). There are 13 residues in the CDR3. DNA for the CDR3: TGTGCCAGCAGTTACTTCGCGGGGGGCGAGCAGTACTTC. Translation: CASSYFAGGEQYF.

The chain uses TRBV6-5 and TRBJ1-1; D remains ambiguous. Trimming shortened V by 0 bases and J by 0 bases, and 11 bases separated the two germline ends. Looked up from germline, CDR1 is MNHEY and CDR2 is SVGAGI. This CDR3 contains 16 residues. Here the CDR3 reads CASSYSITPMNTEAFF. The DNA for the CDR3 is TGTGCCAGCAGTTACTCGATAACTCCTATGAACACTGAAGCTTTCTTT.

The table lists this clone with a few counts. The chain links TRBV28 to TRBJ1-4; D remains ambiguous. This CDR3 region has 17 residues. Deletions cut 3 bases from V and 5 bases from J, with 19 bases between. The germline gives CDR1 MDHEN, CDR2 SYDVKM. The CDR3 DNA reads as TGTGCCAGCAGTTTGGGCGGCTATGGGGAGGTCAATGAAAAACTGTTTTTT. Its protein is CASSLGGYGEVNEKLFF.

The V and J genes are TRBV18 and TRBJ1-1; D perhaps matches TRBD1 (6 bases). Germline CDR1 is KGHSH and CDR2 is LQKENI. The CDR3 length is 16 residues. The V end lost 6 bases, the J end lost 1 base, and 18 bases lay between the germline ends. CDR3 bases: TGTGCCAGCTCGAAGGTTCAGGGGCTGGCGAACACTGAAGCTTTCTTT. Encoded protein: CASSKVQGLANTEAFF.

The chain's CDR3 is CASSLGLAGGINEQFF. CDR3 DNA sequence: TGTGCCAGCAGCTTGGGGCTAGCGGGAGGAATCAATGAGCAGTTCTTC. The chain carries TRBV5-4 and TRBJ2-1, with 11 bases aligning to TRBD2. CDR1 is SGHNT and CDR2 is YYREEE in the germline V gene (reference sequence). J gave up 6 bases and V 0 bases, and 5 bases lay outside the gene matches. The CDR3 consists of 16 residues.

This chain uses TRBV7-2 with TRBJ2-7; 9 positions agree with TRBD1. Germline loops: CDR1 SGHTA, CDR2 FQGNSA. The V gene end was trimmed by 7 bases and the J gene end by 1 base; junction bases not matched to a gene: 5. CDR3 length: 14 residues. In DNA, the CDR3 is TGTGCCAGCAAAAAAGGGACAGGGTCCTACGAGCAGTACTTC. This encodes CASKKGTGSYEQYF.

The J gene is TRBJ1-4, the V gene TRBV28, with D maybe TRBD1 (6 bases). The V and J ends lost 8 bases and 5 bases respectively, with 15 bases between them. The V gene's germline CDR1 is MDHEN and CDR2 SYDVKM. The CDR3 has 14 amino acids. CDR3 coding DNA: TGTGCCAGCCATCAATCTACAGGGAATGAAAAACTGTTTTTT. Translation gives CASHQSTGNEKLFF.

This clone has a single count. The rearrangement uses TRBV18 and TRBJ1-4; 7 positions match TRBD1. The CDR3 is made up of 12 amino acids. Germline V lookup: CDR1 KGHSH, CDR2 LQKENI. The J segment lost 10 bases and the V segment lost 3 bases, leaving 2 bases of the junction unmatched. CDR3 protein: CASSPQGGKLFF. The CDR3 DNA reads TGTGCCAGCTCACCGCAGGGGGGAAAACTGTTTTTT.

V usage is TRBV6-2 or TRBV6-3 and J usage is TRBJ2-3, with 8 bases lining up with TRBD2. Germline CDR1 reads MNHEY; CDR2 reads SVGEGT. The trim removed 7 bases at V and 4 bases at J, leaving 7 bases unmatched. The CDR3 has 14 amino acids. The CDR3 here is CASTPGLVADTQYF. The CDR3 nucleotides read TGTGCCAGCACCCCGGGACTAGTGGCAGATACGCAGTATTTT.

The J gene is TRBJ1-2, the V gene TRBV5-5; TRBD1 matches 7 bases. After removal of 4 bases from V and 3 bases from J, the junction contained 9 bases not matched to a gene. This CDR3 region has 15 residues. Germline CDR1 reads SGHKS; CDR2 reads YYEKEE (reference sequence). In DNA, the CDR3 is TGTGCCAGCAGCGCGGAAGACAGGGTCTACTATGGCTACACCTTC. Encoded protein: CASSAEDRVYYGYTF.